This T cell receptor beta chain was identified in a study of cytomegalovirus exposure and HLA in healthy donors. The V gene's germline CDR1 is GTSNPN and CDR2 SVGIG (reference sequence). CDR3 length equals 15 residues. Trimming stripped 2 bases from V and 2 bases from J, with 13 bases between. Findings of the study overall: In vitro checks showed that a few CMV-associated chains really do target CMV antigens. What TCR beta sequences reportedly achieved was accurate prediction of HLA-A and HLA-B alleles in most subjects. Previously analyzed data showed that most TCR beta V segments were productive at a frequency of about 87% or about 30%.

With respect to this clone: As yet, its antigen is unknown.

Primers: 60 Vbeta forward and 13 Jbeta reverse. The data were produced by immunoSEQ multiplex PCR, yet TCRdb's version contains in-frame clones alone and is incomplete. The data show some 180,000 clones, roughly 82% seen once. This clonotype originated in a man in his forties in good health and CMV-seronegative. The V and J genes are TRBV30 and TRBJ1-5, with D perhaps matching TRBD1 (6 bases). What was sequenced was PBMCs. CDR3 DNA sequence: TGTGCCTGGAGTCACAGGGAAGGAGGCAATCAGCCCCAGCATTTT. Amino acids: CAWSHREGGNQPQHF. Full variable domain (missing parts from reference TRBV30 and TRBJ1-5): SQTIHQWPATLVQPVGSPLSLECTVEGTSNPNLYWYRQAAGRGLQLLFYSVGIGQISSEVPQNLSASRPQDRQFILSSKKLLLSDSGFYLCAWSHREGGNQPQHFGDGTRLSIL.